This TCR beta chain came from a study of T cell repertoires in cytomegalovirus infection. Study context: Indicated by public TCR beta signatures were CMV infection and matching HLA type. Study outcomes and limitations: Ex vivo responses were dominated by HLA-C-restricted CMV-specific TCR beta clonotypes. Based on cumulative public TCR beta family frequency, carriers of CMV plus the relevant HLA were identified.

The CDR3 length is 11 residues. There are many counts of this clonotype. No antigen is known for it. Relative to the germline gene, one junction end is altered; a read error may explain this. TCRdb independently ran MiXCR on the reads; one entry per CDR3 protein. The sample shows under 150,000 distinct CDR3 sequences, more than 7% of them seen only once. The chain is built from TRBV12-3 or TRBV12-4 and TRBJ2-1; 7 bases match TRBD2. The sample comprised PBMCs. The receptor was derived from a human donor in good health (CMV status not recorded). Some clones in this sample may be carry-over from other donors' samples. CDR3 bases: TGTGCCAGCAGCCCACGGGGACTAACACTCTTC. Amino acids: CASSPRGLTLF.